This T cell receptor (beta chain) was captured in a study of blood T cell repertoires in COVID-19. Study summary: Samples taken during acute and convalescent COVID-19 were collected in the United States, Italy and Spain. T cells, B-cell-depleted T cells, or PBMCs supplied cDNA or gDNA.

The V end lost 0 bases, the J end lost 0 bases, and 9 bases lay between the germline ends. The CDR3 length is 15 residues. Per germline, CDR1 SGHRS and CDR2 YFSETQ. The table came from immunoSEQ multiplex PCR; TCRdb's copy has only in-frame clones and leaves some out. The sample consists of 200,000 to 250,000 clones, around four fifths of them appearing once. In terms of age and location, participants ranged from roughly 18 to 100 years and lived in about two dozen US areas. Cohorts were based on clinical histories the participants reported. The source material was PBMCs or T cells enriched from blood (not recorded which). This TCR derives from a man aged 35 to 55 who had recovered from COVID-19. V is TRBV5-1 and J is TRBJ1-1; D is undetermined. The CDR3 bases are TGCGCCAGCAGCTTGGGGCAGGCAATGAACACTGAAGCTTTCTTT. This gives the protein CASSLGQAMNTEAFF. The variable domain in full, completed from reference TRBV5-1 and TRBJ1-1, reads KAGVTQTPRYLIKTRGQQVTLSCSPISGHRSVSWYQQTPGQGLQFLFEYFSETQRNKGNFPGRFSGRQFSNSRSEMNVSTLELGDSALYLCASSLGQAMNTEAFFGQGTRLTVV.